This T cell receptor (beta chain) originates from a study of cytomegalovirus exposure and HLA in healthy donors. Study-wide background: Around 180 million T cells yielded 90 million to 130 million unique TCR beta sequences, as an earlier analysis found.

This clone was counted a single time. The PCR contained 60 Vbeta and 13 Jbeta primers. Repertoires were generated with immunoSEQ multiplex PCR, while TCRdb's copy carries only in-frame clones and drops some. The data hold roughly 80,000 clones, with 62% observed a single time. V lost 5 bases to trimming and J lost 0 bases, with 8 bases between them. Germline V gives CDR1 SGHVS, CDR2 FNYEAQ. CDR3 length equals 15 residues. The sequenced sample was PBMCs. The sequence was collected from a male donor in good health and CMV-seropositive. This chain connects TRBV7-6 to TRBJ2-6; unclear D gene. CDR3 region: CASSPNPSGANVLTF. CDR3 sequence (DNA): TGTGCCAGCAGCCCTAACCCCTCTGGGGCCAACGTCCTGACTTTC. The full variable domain, with the rest looked up from reference TRBV7-6 and TRBJ2-6, is GAGVSQSPRYKVTKRGQDVALRCDPISGHVSLYWYRQALGQGPEFLTYFNYEAQQDKSGLPNDRFSAERPEGSISTLTIQRTEQRDSAMYRCASSPNPSGANVLTFGAGSRLTVL.